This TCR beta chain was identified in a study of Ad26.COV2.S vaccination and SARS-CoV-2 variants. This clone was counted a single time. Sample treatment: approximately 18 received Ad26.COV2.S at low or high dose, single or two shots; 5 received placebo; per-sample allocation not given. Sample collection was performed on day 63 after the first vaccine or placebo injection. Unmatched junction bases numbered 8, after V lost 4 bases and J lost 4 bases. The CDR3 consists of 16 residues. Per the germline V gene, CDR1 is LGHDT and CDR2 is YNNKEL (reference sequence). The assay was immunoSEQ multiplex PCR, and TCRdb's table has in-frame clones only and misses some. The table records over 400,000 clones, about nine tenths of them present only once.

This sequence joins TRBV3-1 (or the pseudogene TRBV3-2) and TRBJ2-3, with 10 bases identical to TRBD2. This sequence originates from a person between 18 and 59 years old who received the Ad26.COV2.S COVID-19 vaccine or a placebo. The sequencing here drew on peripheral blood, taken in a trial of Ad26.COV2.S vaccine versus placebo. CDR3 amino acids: CASSRLAGAMADTQYF. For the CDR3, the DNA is TGTGCCAGCAGCCGCCTAGCGGGGGCGATGGCAGATACGCAGTATTTT.